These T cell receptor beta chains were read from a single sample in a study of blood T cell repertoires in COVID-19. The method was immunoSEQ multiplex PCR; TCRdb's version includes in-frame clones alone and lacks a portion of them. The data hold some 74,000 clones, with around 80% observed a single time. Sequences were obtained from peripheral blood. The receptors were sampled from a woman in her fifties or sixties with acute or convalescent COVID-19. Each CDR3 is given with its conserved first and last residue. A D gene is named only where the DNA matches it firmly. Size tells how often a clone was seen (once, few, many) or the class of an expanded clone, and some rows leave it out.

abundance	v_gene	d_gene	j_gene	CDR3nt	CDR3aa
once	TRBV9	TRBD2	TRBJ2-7	TGTGCCAGCAGCGGCCTAGCGGGAGGACTCAACGAGCAGTACTTC	CASSGLAGGLNEQYF
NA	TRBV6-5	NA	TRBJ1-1	TGTGCGAGCCGGCAGGGGCCATATATGAACACTGAAGCTTTCTTT	CASRQGPYMNTEAFF
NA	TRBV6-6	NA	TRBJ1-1	TGTGCCAGCAGCTACTTGGGGGGAGAGTGGACCACTGAAGCTTTCTTT	CASSYLGGEWTTEAFF
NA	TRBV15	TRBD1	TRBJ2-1	TGTGCCACCAGCACAACCGGGACAGGTTGGAATGAGCAGTTCTTC	CATSTTGTGWNEQFF
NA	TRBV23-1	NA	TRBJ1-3	TGCGCCAGCAGTCAAGAAAAGAGGTCTGGAAACACCATATATTTT	CASSQEKRSGNTIYF
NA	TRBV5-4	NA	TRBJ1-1	TGTGCCAGCAGCTTGGAACAGGCTAAGATGAACACTGAAGCTTTCTTT	CASSLEQAKMNTEAFF
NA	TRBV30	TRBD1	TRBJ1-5	TGTGCCTGGAGTGTCGGCGGCAGGGGGGACAATCAGCCCCAGCATTTT	CAWSVGGRGDNQPQHF
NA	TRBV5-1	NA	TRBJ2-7	TGCGCCAGCAGCCAGCAGTCAGGGGTGACCGTCCACGAGCAGTACTTC	CASSQQSGVTVHEQYF
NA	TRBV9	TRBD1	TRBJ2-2	TGTGCCAGCAGCGTCTCAAGACAGGGTAACACCGGGGAGCTGTTTTTT	CASSVSRQGNTGELFF
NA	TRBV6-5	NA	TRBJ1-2	TGTGCCAGCAGTTACTCTTTTCAGGGGTCCTATGGCTACACCTTC	CASSYSFQGSYGYTF
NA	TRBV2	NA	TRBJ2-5	TGTGCCAGCAGTGAATATCCAGAGACCCAGTACTTC	CASSEYPETQYF
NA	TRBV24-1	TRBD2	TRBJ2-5	TGTGCCACCAGTGATCCCGGACTAGCGGGAAAGGATCGGGAGACCCAGTACTTC	CATSDPGLAGKDRETQYF
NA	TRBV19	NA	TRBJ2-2	TGTGCCAGTAACAGGGCTGGCACCGGGGAGCTGTTTTTT	CASNRAGTGELFF
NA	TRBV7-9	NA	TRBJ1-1	TGTGCCAGCAGCTTCCAATCGGGGTATGGAAAAGCTTTCTTT	CASSFQSGYGKAFF
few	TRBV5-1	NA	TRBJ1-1	TGCGCCAGCAGCTTGGAACAGGTCAACACTGAAGCTTTCTTT	CASSLEQVNTEAFF
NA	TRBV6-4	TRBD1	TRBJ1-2	TGTGCCAGCAGCCGACAGGGTGGCTACACCTTC	CASSRQGGYTF
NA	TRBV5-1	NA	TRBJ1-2	TGCGCCAGCAGCTTGGACGGGGCAGGGGATGGCTACACCTTC	CASSLDGAGDGYTF
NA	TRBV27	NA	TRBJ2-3	TGTGCCAGCAGTCTGTCGGGCACAGATACGCAGTATTTT	CASSLSGTDTQYF
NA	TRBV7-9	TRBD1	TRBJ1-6	TGTGCCAGCAGCGAAGGACAGGGGGCGAATTCACCCCTCCACTTT	CASSEGQGANSPLHF
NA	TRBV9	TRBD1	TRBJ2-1	TGTGCCAGCAGCGAAACGGGACAGGGTCACTACAATGAGCAGTTCTTC	CASSETGQGHYNEQFF
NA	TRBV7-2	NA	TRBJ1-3	TGTGCCAGCAGCTTACAGGGTTCTGGAAACACCATATATTTT	CASSLQGSGNTIYF
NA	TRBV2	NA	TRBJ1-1	TGTGCCAGCAGTGGCCAGGGAGGTGAAGCTTTCTTT	CASSGQGGEAFF
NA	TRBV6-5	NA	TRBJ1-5	TGTGCCAGCAGTACTACGGGGGGGCAGAATCAGCCCCAGCATTTT	CASSTTGGQNQPQHF
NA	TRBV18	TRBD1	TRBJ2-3	TGTGCCAGCTCATTACAGGGGGCGGCAGATACGCAGTATTTT	CASSLQGAADTQYF
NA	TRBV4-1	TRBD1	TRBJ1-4	TGCGCCAGCAGCGACGGACAGGGGGCCGGTGAAAAACTGTTTTTT	CASSDGQGAGEKLFF
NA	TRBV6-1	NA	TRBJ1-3	TGTGCCAGCAGTGAAATGCATGGGGCAGGGAAGGGCACCATATATTTT	CASSEMHGAGKGTIYF
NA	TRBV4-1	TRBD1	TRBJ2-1	TGCGCCAGCAGCCGGGCCGGGACAGGGACAGGTGAGCAGTTCTTC	CASSRAGTGTGEQFF
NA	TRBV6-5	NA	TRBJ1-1	TGTGCCAGCAGCAGGAACACTGAAGCTTTCTTT	CASSRNTEAFF
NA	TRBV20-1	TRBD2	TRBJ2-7	TGCAGTGCTAGTCGGACAGGACTAGCGGGAGGGCAGGGTTACGAGCAGTACTTC	CSASRTGLAGGQGYEQYF
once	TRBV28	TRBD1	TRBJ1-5	TGTGCCAGCAGCCCTATAGGGCAGGGGGGACAGCCCCAGCATTTT	CASSPIGQGGQPQHF
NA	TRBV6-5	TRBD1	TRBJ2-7	TGTGCCAGCAGATCCGGGACAGGGTCCTACGAGCAGTACTTC	CASRSGTGSYEQYF
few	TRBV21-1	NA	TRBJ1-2	TGTGCCAGCAGCAAAGCAGGGCAGGGTCTGGACTATGGCTACACCTTC	CASSKAGQGLDYGYTF
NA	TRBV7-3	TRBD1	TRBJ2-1	TGTGCCAGCAGCTTTGGGACAGGGGACAATGAGCAGTTCTTC	CASSFGTGDNEQFF
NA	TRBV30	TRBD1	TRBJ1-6	TGTGCCTTATCAGGACAGGCATGGGGACCCCTCCACTTT	CALSGQAWGPLHF
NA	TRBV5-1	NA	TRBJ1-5	TGCGCCAGCAGCCCGGACACGGATCAGCCCCAGCATTTT	CASSPDTDQPQHF
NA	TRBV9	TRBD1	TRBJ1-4	TGTGCCAGCAGCTTACGACAGGGAACTAATGAAAAACTGTTTTTT	CASSLRQGTNEKLFF
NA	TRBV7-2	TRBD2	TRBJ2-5	TGTGCCAGCAGCTTACCACCCGGGACTAGCGCCTTGCAAGAGACCCAGTACTTC	CASSLPPGTSALQETQYF
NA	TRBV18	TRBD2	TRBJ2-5	TGTGCCAGCTCTCCGGCGGGAGGAGAGACCCAGTACTTC	CASSPAGGETQYF
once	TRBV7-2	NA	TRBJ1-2	TGTGCCAGCAGTTCAAACGCCGGGGTGGGCTACACCTTC	CASSSNAGVGYTF
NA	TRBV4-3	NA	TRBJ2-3	TGCGCCAGCAGCCAGGCCCGGTGGGGCCAAGCTAGCACAGATACGCAGTATTTT	CASSQARWGQASTDTQYF
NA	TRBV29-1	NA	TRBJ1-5	TGCAGCGTTGGAGTGGGCGTCAATCAGCCCCAGCATTTT	CSVGVGVNQPQHF
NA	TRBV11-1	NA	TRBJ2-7	TGTGCCAGCAGCCCGACAGGTTCACCCCCTTACGAGCAGTACTTC	CASSPTGSPPYEQYF
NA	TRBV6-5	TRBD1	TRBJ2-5	TGTGCCGGCAGTAAGAGGACAGGGTTTAGGGAGACCCAGTACTTC	CAGSKRTGFRETQYF
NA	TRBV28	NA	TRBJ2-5	TGTGCCAGCGTCCAGGGGGGGACCCAGTACTTC	CASVQGGTQYF
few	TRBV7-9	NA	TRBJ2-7	TGTGCCAGCAGCCCGGGGGCCTACGAGCAGTACTTC	CASSPGAYEQYF
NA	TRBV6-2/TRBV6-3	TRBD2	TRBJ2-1	TGTGCCAGCAGTTACCCTAGCGGGATGATAGCTGAGCAGTTCTTC	CASSYPSGMIAEQFF
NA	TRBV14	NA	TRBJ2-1	TGTGCCAGCAGCCAAGATCAGTGGAGTGAGCAGTTCTTC	CASSQDQWSEQFF
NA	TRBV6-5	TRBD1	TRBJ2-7	TGTGCCAGCAGCCGGGACAGCCATAAGCAGTACTTC	CASSRDSHKQYF
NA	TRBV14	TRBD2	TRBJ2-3	TGTGCCAGCAGGAGCGGGAGGTTCGCAGATACGCAGTATTTT	CASRSGRFADTQYF
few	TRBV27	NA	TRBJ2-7	TGTGCCAGCAGTGGCCAGTTCAACACCTACGAGCAGTACTTC	CASSGQFNTYEQYF
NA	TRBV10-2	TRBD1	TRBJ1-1	TGCGCCAGCAGGGACAGGGGAGAAGCTTTCTTT	CASRDRGEAFF
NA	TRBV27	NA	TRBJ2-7	TGTGCCAGCAGTTTATACCAGGGGGGACCGAACTACGAGCAGTACTTC	CASSLYQGGPNYEQYF
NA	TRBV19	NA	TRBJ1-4	TGTGCCAGTAGTAGAGGGTGGGCAGTAAGTAATGAAAAACTGTTTTTT	CASSRGWAVSNEKLFF
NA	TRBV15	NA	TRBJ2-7	TGTGCCACCAGCAGAGACCTAGCTGGATACGAGCAGTACTTC	CATSRDLAGYEQYF
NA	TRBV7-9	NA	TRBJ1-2	TGTGCCAGCAGCTTAGAGCAGGCCTATAACTATGGCTACACCTTC	CASSLEQAYNYGYTF
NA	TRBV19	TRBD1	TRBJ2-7	TGTGCCAGTAGTACGACAGGGGTTTCCGAGCAGTACTTC	CASSTTGVSEQYF
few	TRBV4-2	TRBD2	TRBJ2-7	TGTGCCAGCAGCCAAGAGGCATCTAGCGGGGGGGCCTCCGAGCAGTACTTC	CASSQEASSGGASEQYF
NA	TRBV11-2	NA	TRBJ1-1	TGTGCCAGCAGCTTGTCTGGGGGGTACGGTGAAGCTTTCTTT	CASSLSGGYGEAFF
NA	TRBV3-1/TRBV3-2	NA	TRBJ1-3	TGTGCCAGCAGCCCCGGGTTCTCTGGAAACACCATATATTTT	CASSPGFSGNTIYF
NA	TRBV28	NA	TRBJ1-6	TGTGCCAGCAGTTTAGGGGGGGATTCAAGTTCACCCCTCCACTTT	CASSLGGDSSSPLHF